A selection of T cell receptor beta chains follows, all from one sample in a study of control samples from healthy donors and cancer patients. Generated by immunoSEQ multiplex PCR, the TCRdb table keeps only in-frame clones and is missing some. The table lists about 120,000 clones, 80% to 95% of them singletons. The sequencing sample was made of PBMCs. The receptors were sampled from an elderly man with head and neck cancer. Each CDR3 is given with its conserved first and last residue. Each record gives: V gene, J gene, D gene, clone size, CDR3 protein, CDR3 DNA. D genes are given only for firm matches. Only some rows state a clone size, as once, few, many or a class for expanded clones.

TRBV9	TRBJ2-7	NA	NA	CASSVRVGPEYEQYF	TGTGCCAGCAGCGTAAGGGTGGGGCCTGAGTACGAGCAGTACTTC
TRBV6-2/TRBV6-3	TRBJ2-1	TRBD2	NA	CASSYSSGSSYNEQFF	TGTGCCAGCAGTTACTCTAGCGGGAGCTCCTACAATGAGCAGTTCTTC
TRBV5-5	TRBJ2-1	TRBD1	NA	CASRWDRGNNEQFF	TGTGCCAGCAGATGGGACAGGGGAAACAATGAGCAGTTCTTC
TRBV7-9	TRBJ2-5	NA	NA	CASSLLSGVGKTQYF	TGTGCCAGCAGCTTACTTTCTGGGGTCGGTAAGACCCAGTACTTC
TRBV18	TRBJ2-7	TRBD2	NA	CASSMGLADYEQYF	TGTGCCAGCTCAATGGGACTAGCGGACTACGAGCAGTACTTC
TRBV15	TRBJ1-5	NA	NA	CATSRAGQPQHF	TGTGCCACCAGCAGAGCCGGCCAGCCCCAGCATTTT
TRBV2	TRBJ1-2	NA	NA	CASSPFRGSNYGYTF	TGTGCCAGCAGTCCCTTCAGAGGGTCAAACTATGGCTACACCTTC
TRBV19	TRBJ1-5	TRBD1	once	CASSSILDRSNQPQHF	TGTGCCAGTAGCAGTATACTGGACAGGTCTAATCAGCCCCAGCATTTT
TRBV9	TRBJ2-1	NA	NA	CASSSGPTRLYNEQFF	TGTGCCAGCAGCTCCGGGCCCACAAGGCTCTACAATGAGCAGTTCTTC
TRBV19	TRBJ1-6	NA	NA	CASSTTGRDNSPLHF	TGTGCCAGTAGTACGACCGGGAGGGATAATTCACCCCTCCACTTT
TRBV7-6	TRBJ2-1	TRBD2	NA	CASSGERGFYNEQFF	TGTGCCAGCAGCGGTGAGCGGGGCTTCTACAATGAGCAGTTCTTC
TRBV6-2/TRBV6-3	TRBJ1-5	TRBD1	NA	CASSYVLLRDRDRGSNQPQHF	TGTGCCAGCAGTTACGTACTGCTCCGGGACAGGGACCGAGGTAGCAATCAGCCCCAGCATTTT
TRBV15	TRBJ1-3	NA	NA	CATSRDRQSFSGNTIYF	TGTGCCACCAGCAGAGATCGACAGTCGTTCTCTGGAAACACCATATATTTT
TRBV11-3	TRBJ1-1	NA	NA	CASSLGSGENTEAFF	TGTGCCAGCAGCTTAGGTTCTGGGGAGAACACTGAAGCTTTCTTT
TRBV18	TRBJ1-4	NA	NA	CASSPYRSPDNEKLFF	TGTGCCAGCTCACCATATCGGAGCCCAGATAATGAAAAACTGTTTTTT
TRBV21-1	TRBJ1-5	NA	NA	CASPKGHAPDSNQPQHF	TGTGCCAGCCCCAAGGGTCACGCTCCAGATAGCAATCAGCCCCAGCATTTT
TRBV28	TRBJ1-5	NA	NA	CASRLPQHF	TGTGCCAGCAGGCTACCCCAGCATTTT
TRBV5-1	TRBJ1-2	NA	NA	CASSLGVQEGYGYTF	TGCGCCAGCAGCTTGGGTGTGCAGGAGGGGTATGGCTACACCTTC
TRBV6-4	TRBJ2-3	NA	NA	CASSDSRGDTQYF	TGTGCCAGCAGTGACTCGAGGGGGGATACGCAGTATTTT
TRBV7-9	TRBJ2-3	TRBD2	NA	CASSFQSGGSGDTQYF	TGTGCCAGCAGCTTTCAAAGCGGGGGGTCCGGGGATACGCAGTATTTT
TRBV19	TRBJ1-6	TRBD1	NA	CASGGQGTISYNSPLHF	TGTGCCAGTGGGGGACAGGGTACAATCTCCTATAATTCACCCCTCCACTTT
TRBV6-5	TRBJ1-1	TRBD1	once	CASSYGRGLAEAFF	TGTGCCAGCAGTTACGGCAGGGGGCTCGCTGAAGCTTTCTTT
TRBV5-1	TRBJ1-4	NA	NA	CASSATGTSEKLFF	TGCGCCAGCAGCGCCACCGGGACCTCTGAAAAACTGTTTTTT
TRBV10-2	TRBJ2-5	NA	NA	CASRGGRETQYF	TGCGCCAGCAGGGGGGGCCGAGAGACCCAGTACTTC
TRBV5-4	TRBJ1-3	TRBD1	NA	CASSRDRSSGNTIYF	TGTGCCAGCAGCCGGGACAGGAGCTCTGGAAACACCATATATTTT
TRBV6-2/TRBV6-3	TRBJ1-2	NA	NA	CASSSLTGVYDGYTF	TGTGCCAGCAGTTCCTTGACAGGCGTCTACGATGGCTACACCTTC
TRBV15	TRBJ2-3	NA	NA	CATSDGGLAEADTQYF	TGTGCCACCAGCGACGGGGGGCTAGCGGAGGCAGATACGCAGTATTTT
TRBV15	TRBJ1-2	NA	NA	CATSREKTYGYTF	TGTGCCACCAGCAGAGAAAAAACCTATGGCTACACCTTC
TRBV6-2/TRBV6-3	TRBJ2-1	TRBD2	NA	CASSWEGGRSHNEQFF	TGTGCCAGCAGTTGGGAGGGCGGGAGATCCCACAATGAGCAGTTCTTC
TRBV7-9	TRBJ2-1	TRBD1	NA	CASTGQGSPYNEQFF	TGTGCCAGCACCGGACAGGGATCACCCTACAATGAGCAGTTCTTC
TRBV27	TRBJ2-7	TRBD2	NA	CASSELAGVLGFNEQYF	TGTGCCAGCAGCGAATTAGCGGGAGTGCTTGGCTTTAACGAGCAGTACTTC
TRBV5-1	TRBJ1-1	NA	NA	CASSLGGTAPQAFF	TGCGCCAGCAGCTTGGGTGGGACCGCGCCCCAAGCTTTCTTT
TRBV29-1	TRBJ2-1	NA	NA	CSVGHEQFF	TGCAGCGTTGGACATGAGCAGTTCTTC
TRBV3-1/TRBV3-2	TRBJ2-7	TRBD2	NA	CASSQSTSGGNYEQYF	TGTGCCAGCAGCCAATCAACTAGCGGGGGGAACTACGAGCAGTACTTC
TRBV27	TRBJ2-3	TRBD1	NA	CASSLYPPGTGGHTQYF	TGTGCCAGCAGTCTATACCCTCCCGGGACAGGGGGGCATACGCAGTATTTT
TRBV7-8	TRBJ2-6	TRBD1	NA	CASLWGTVSSGANVLTF	TGTGCCAGCCTCTGGGGGACAGTAAGCTCTGGGGCCAACGTCCTGACTTTC
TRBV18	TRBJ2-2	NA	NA	CATTTSTGELFF	TGTGCTACAACCACCTCCACCGGGGAGCTGTTTTTT
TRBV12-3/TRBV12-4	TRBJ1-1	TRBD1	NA	CASSRPDRVGAFF	TGTGCCAGCAGTCGACCTGACAGGGTGGGAGCTTTCTTT
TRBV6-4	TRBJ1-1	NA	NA	CASSDEGGARTEAFF	TGTGCCAGCAGTGACGAGGGAGGGGCGCGGACTGAAGCTTTCTTT
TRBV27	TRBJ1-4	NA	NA	CASSPFGGKSEKLFF	TGTGCCAGCAGTCCGTTTGGAGGGAAGAGTGAAAAACTGTTTTTT
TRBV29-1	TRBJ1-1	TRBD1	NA	CSVLDRATEAFF	TGCAGCGTCCTCGACAGGGCCACTGAAGCTTTCTTT
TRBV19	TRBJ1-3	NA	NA	CASSITGASGNTIYF	TGTGCCAGTAGTATTACGGGGGCATCTGGAAACACCATATATTTT
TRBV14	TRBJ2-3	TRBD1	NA	CASSQDRQGNGDTQYF	TGTGCCAGCAGCCAGGACCGACAGGGAAATGGAGATACGCAGTATTTT
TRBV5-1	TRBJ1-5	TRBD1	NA	CASSLEPGGSNQPQHF	TGCGCCAGCAGCTTGGAACCAGGGGGTAGCAATCAGCCCCAGCATTTT
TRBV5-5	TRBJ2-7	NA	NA	CASTGENGPYEQYF	TGTGCCAGCACTGGGGAGAACGGCCCCTACGAGCAGTACTTC
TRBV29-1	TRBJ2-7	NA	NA	CSGGGGAPGEQYF	TGCAGCGGGGGTGGAGGGGCACCCGGAGAGCAGTACTTC
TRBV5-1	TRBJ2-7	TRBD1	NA	CASSPGQAPWGEQYF	TGCGCCAGCAGCCCGGGACAGGCCCCCTGGGGCGAGCAGTACTTC
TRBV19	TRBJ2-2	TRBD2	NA	CASSTSGTRAGELFF	TGTGCCAGTAGTACCTCCGGGACTAGGGCCGGGGAGCTGTTTTTT